One and the same sample provided the 31 T cell receptor beta chains below, sequenced in a study of T cells in Graves' hyperthyroidism and ophthalmopathy. Amplified TCR beta CDR3 regions came from RNA transcripts. When the TCR CDR3 underwent first-round RT-PCR, the HTBI primer set was used. In TCRdb, the multiplex PCR reads were re-called with MiXCR into one record per CDR3 protein. The profile shows about 570,000 distinct CDR3 sequences, under 60% of them singletons. The sequenced sample was peripheral blood or thyroid tissue (not recorded which). Receptors originate from an adult woman with Graves' disease, either hyperthyroidism or ophthalmopathy (not recorded which).

CDR3 sequence reads: CAITSGTETYEQYF. As DNA, the CDR3 is TGTGCCATCACCTCCGGGACAGAGACCTACGAGCAGTACTTC. The genes are TRBV10-3 and TRBJ2-7; 7 bases align to TRBD1. CDR1 is ENHRY and CDR2 is SYGVKD in the germline V gene. Trimming cost V 7 bases and J 2 bases; bases outside gene matches: 8. The CDR3 length is 14 residues.

This clonotype was detected once. This clone may be a read error of a much larger clone one base away. This chain connects TRBV30 to TRBJ1-2; perhaps TRBD1 as D (5 bases). V lost 3 bases, J lost 6 bases, and 14 bases lay in between. CDR1 is GTSNPN, CDR2 SVGIG, per germline (reference sequence). The length of the CDR3 is 13 residues. In DNA, the CDR3 is TGTGCCTGGAGCCCGACAGTTGGCCATGGCTACACCTTC. Its protein product is CAWSPTVGHGYTF.

This clonotype was observed many times. CDR3 loop: CSAKTSSGTGELFF. CDR3 sequence (DNA): TGCAGTGCAAAGACTAGCTCAGGGACAGGGGAGCTGTTTTTT. This chain connects TRBV20-1 to TRBJ2-2; TRBD2 might be the D (7 bases). The CDR3 totals 14 residues. V gave up 6 bases and J gave up 8 bases, with 19 bases separating them. CDR1 and CDR2 from the germline V gene are DFQATT and SNEGSKA (reference sequence).

This rearrangement joins TRBV28 to TRBJ1-2; 7 nucleotides match TRBD1. Germline CDR1 and CDR2: MDHEN and SYDVKM. The length of the CDR3 is 15 residues. V was clipped by 4 bases and J by 8 bases; unmatched bases: 13. CDR3 DNA sequence: TGTGCCAGCAGTTCCCCTTCGGACAGGCACCACGGCTACACCTTC. As protein: CASSSPSDRHHGYTF.

There are many counts of this clonotype. J is TRBJ1-5 and V is TRBV27; maybe TRBD1 (6 bases). The CDR3 sequence is 15 residues long. Germline-derived CDR1 and CDR2 are MNHEY and SMNVEV (reference sequence). V lost 0 bases and J lost 4, with 10 bases in between. CDR3 sequence: CASSLSQGRNQPQHF. CDR3 DNA sequence: TGTGCCAGCAGTTTATCCCAGGGGCGTAATCAGCCCCAGCATTTT.

Ten or more counts support this clonotype. The chain uses TRBV19 and TRBJ2-2; TRBD2 matches 7 bases. Germline assignment: CDR1 LNHDA and CDR2 SQIVND (reference sequence). The J segment lost 0 bases and the V segment lost 5 bases, leaving 6 bases of the junction unmatched. The CDR3 loop spans 16 amino acids. The CDR3 region is CASSGPSGANTGELFF. The CDR3 DNA is TGTGCCAGTAGTGGGCCTAGCGGAGCGAACACCGGGGAGCTGTTTTTT.

V gene TRBV30 combines with J gene TRBJ1-6; no clear D gene. Trimming removed 4 bases at V and 3 bases at J, with 7 bases between. From germline, CDR1 is GTSNPN and CDR2 SVGIG (reference sequence). The CDR3 has 13 residues. The CDR3 sequence: CAWTSHYNSPLHF. The CDR3 DNA reads as TGTGCCTGGACGAGTCACTATAATTCACCCCTCCACTTT.

The rearrangement links TRBV10-3 to TRBJ2-7; D might be TRBD2 (6 bases). There are 14 residues in the CDR3. V lost 10 bases, J lost 0 bases, and 16 bases lay in between. The germline CDR1 and CDR2 sequences are ENHRY and SYGVKD. The CDR3 region has the DNA TGTGCCACCACGGGGCAGGGAGGCTCCTACGAGCAGTACTTC. It translates to CATTGQGGSYEQYF.

A word on this clonotype: This may be a read error: a much more frequent sequence differs by one nucleotide. The chain carries TRBV6-1 and TRBJ2-3, with unresolved D. V dropped 2 bases and J dropped 2 bases, with 14 bases sitting between them. The CDR3 is 16 residues long. Germline V lookup: CDR1 MNHNS, CDR2 SASEGT. CDR3 DNA sequence: TGTGCCAGCAGTGAAAGAGGCTCCGAGCCCACAGATACGCAGTATTTT. Amino acids: CASSERGSEPTDTQYF.

In this sample, this clonotype turned up many times. The V gene is TRBV11-2, the J gene TRBJ2-5; no clear D gene. The length of the CDR3 is 14 residues. Germline assignment: CDR1 SGHAT and CDR2 FQNNGV. Trimming cost V 5 bases and J 1 base, with 11 bases left between them. The CDR3 DNA reads as TGTGCCAGCAGCAAAGAGGTTTTCCAAGAGACCCAGTACTTC. It specifies CASSKEVFQETQYF.

The rearrangement links TRBV7-9 to TRBJ1-6; 9 positions agree with TRBD1. The V gene end was trimmed by 4 bases and the J gene end by 10 bases; junction bases not matched to a gene: 14. The V gene's germline CDR1 is SEHNR and CDR2 FQNEAQ (reference sequence). This CDR3 has 17 residues. The CDR3 sequence is CASSSSRDRERASPLHF. DNA for the CDR3: TGTGCCAGCAGCTCGTCCCGGGACAGGGAACGGGCATCACCCCTCCACTTT.

In its sample, this clonotype was seen many times. The chain carries TRBV5-1 and TRBJ1-2; D is possibly TRBD1 (6 bases). CDR3 length equals 14 residues. Germline V gives CDR1 SGHRS, CDR2 YFSETQ. With 4 bases removed from V and 6 bases from J, the gap between germline ends came to 16 bases. The CDR3 here is CASSTEGTTDGYTF. CDR3 bases: TGCGCCAGCAGCACCGAGGGGACAACCGATGGCTACACCTTC.

This clonotype was counted ten times or more. This chain connects TRBV7-9 to TRBJ1-2, with D perhaps matching TRBD1 (6 bases). Looked up from germline, CDR1 is SEHNR and CDR2 is FQNEAQ (reference sequence). V was clipped by 4 bases and J by 2 bases, with 14 bases between them. The CDR3 is 15 amino acids. The CDR3 sequence: CASSYPNRENYGYTF. The CDR3 nucleotides read TGTGCCAGCAGCTACCCGAACAGGGAAAACTATGGCTACACCTTC.

The chain recombines TRBV10-2 with TRBJ1-2; D is unresolved. V was pared by 5 bases and J by 8 bases, with 6 bases between. The CDR3 length is 10 residues. Germline V gene data show CDR1 as WSHSY and CDR2 as SAAADI. The CDR3 sequence: CASSLTGYTF. The CDR3 DNA sequence: TGCGCCAGCAGTCTGACAGGCTACACCTTC.

This clonotype occurred many times. V gene TRBV15 combines with J gene TRBJ1-5; D not certain. V was trimmed by 5 bases and J by 1 base, leaving 12 bases between them. The V gene's germline CDR1 is LNHNV and CDR2 YYDKDF (reference sequence). The CDR3 is 15 amino acids. In DNA, the CDR3 is TGTGCCACCAGCCCGGACTTGGGAAGCAATCAGCCCCAGCATTTT. Protein: CATSPDLGSNQPQHF. Full variable domain (remainder filled in from reference TRBV15 and TRBJ1-5): DAMVIQNPRYQVTQFGKPVTLSCSQTLNHNVMYWYQQKSSQAPKLLFHYYDKDFNNEADTPDNFQSRRPNTSFCFLDIRSPGLGDTAMYLCATSPDLGSNQPQHFGDGTRLSIL.

In its sample, this clonotype was seen many times. The CDR3 is CAISEVPGHRKNTEAFF. DNA of the CDR3: TGTGCCATCAGTGAGGTCCCGGGACATAGAAAGAACACTGAAGCTTTCTTT. The rearrangement joins TRBV10-3 to TRBJ1-1, with D tentatively TRBD1 (6 bases). V dropped 2 bases and J dropped 1 base, with 17 bases sitting between them. CDR3 length: 17 residues. The germline V gene encodes CDR1 ENHRY and CDR2 SYGVKD.

This clonotype was found many times. The chain has TRBV7-3 and TRBJ2-5; 11 nucleotides line up with TRBD1. The junction had 4 bases not matched to a gene; V was cut back by 0 bases and J by 10 bases. The V gene's germline CDR1 is SGHTA and CDR2 FQGTGA. The CDR3 spans 14 residues. The CDR3 sequence: CASSLTGTGGDQYF. CDR3 sequence (DNA): TGTGCCAGCAGCTTAACCGGGACAGGGGGAGACCAGTACTTC. Complete variable domain (other parts from reference TRBV7-3 and TRBJ2-5): GAGVSQTPSNKVTEKGKYVELRCDPISGHTALYWYRQSLGQGPEFLIYFQGTGAADDSGLPNDRFFAVRPEGSVSTLKIQRTERGDSAVYLCASSLTGTGGDQYFGPGTRLLVL.

J is TRBJ2-2 and V is TRBV25-1; 9 nucleotides match TRBD2. With V trimmed by 8 bases and J by 7 bases, 8 bases remained unmatched. The CDR3 is made up of 14 amino acids. Germline V gene sequence: CDR1 MGHDK, CDR2 SYGVNS. As DNA, the CDR3 is TGTGCCAGCGGTGGCGGGACTAGCAGCGGGGAGCTGTTTTTT. Protein sequence: CASGGGTSSGELFF.

This clonotype occurred many times. The CDR3 region is CASRGQGNEQYF. The CDR3 nucleotides are TGTGCCAGCAGAGGACAGGGGAACGAGCAGTACTTC. The chain uses TRBV12-3 or TRBV12-4 and TRBJ2-7; 9 nucleotides match TRBD1. With V trimmed by 6 bases and J by 5 bases, 2 bases remained unmatched. CDR3 size: 12 residues.

This chain joins TRBV5-1 and TRBJ1-2, with D possibly matching TRBD1 (6 bases). The CDR3 length is 12 residues. Germline CDR1 SGHRS, CDR2 YFSETQ. Trimming took 4 bases from V and 8 from J, leaving 12 bases between them. CDR3 DNA: TGCGCCAGCAGCGGTGGGGGCATGGGCTACACCTTC. Translation: CASSGGGMGYTF.

This clonotype was counted between two and nine times. The chain links TRBV18 to TRBJ1-6; D call uncertain. This CDR3 region has 14 residues. Trimming pared 1 base from V and 7 bases from J, leaving 8 bases between. Germline-derived CDR1 and CDR2 are KGHSH and LQKENI. The CDR3 nucleotides read TGTGCCAGCTCACCACTCGCCAGAAATTCACCCCTCCACTTT. This translates into CASSPLARNSPLHF.

This clonotype has more than one count but fewer than ten. A much larger clone differs by one base, so this may be a read error. The gene calls are TRBV7-8 and TRBJ2-5; no reliable D call. Germline CDR1 reads SGHVS; CDR2 reads FQNEAQ. This CDR3 contains 14 residues. The CDR3, as DNA: TGTGCCAGCAGCTTGAGTAGCAGCGAAGAGGCCCAGTACTTC. It is translated as CASSLSSSEEAQYF.

V and J are TRBV6-4 and TRBJ1-3; maybe TRBD1 (5 bases). This CDR3 region has 15 residues. Per germline, CDR1 MRHNA and CDR2 SNTAGT. V lost 3 bases and J 4 bases, leaving 13 bases between the germline ends. The CDR3, as DNA: TGTGCCAGCAGTGAAAGTTCGGGGCCCGGAAACACCATATATTTT. Protein product: CASSESSGPGNTIYF.

The chain is built from TRBV7-2 and TRBJ2-5; 7 bases agree with TRBD1. This CDR3 has 16 amino acids. With V trimmed by 5 bases and J by 2 bases, 11 bases remained unmatched. Looked up from germline, CDR1 is SGHTA and CDR2 is FQGNSA. The CDR3 DNA is TGTGCCAGCAGCCCCAATGCCGGGACAGAGCAAGAGACCCAGTACTTC. This translates into CASSPNAGTEQETQYF.

This clonotype showed up many times. The chain is built from TRBV28 and TRBJ1-2; TRBD1 aligns across 7 bases. The CDR3 consists of 14 residues. Per the germline V gene, CDR1 is MDHEN and CDR2 is SYDVKM. After removal of 6 bases from V and 2 bases from J, the junction contained 6 bases not matched to a gene. CDR3 in amino acids: CASRSGQRNYGYTF. DNA for the CDR3: TGTGCCAGCAGGTCGGGACAGCGGAACTATGGCTACACCTTC.

The sample holds many counts of this clonotype. V usage is TRBV7-6 and J usage is TRBJ1-5, with 10 bases fitting TRBD1. Trimming at V came to 1 base and at J to 7 bases, leaving 4 bases not matched to a gene. From germline, CDR1 is SGHVS and CDR2 FNYEAQ. This CDR3 spans 15 amino acids. Here the CDR3 reads CASSLGGTGAQPQHF. For the CDR3, the DNA is TGTGCCAGCAGCTTAGGGGGGACAGGGGCCCAGCCCCAGCATTTT.

This clonotype was counted many times. The gene calls are TRBV6-5 and TRBJ1-4, with D uncertain. The CDR3 covers 11 residues. Trimming pared 3 bases from V and 10 bases from J, leaving 6 bases between. Germline V gene lookup returns CDR1 MNHEY and CDR2 SVGAGI. CDR3 amino acids: CASSYLGKLFF. CDR3 nucleotides: TGTGCCAGCAGTTATTTGGGAAAACTGTTTTTT.

This clonotype was seen at least ten times. The V and J genes are TRBV20-1 and TRBJ2-7; weak D call: TRBD2 (6 bases). This CDR3 has 15 residues. The V and J ends lost 5 bases and 4 bases respectively, with 21 bases between them. Germline V lookup: CDR1 DFQATT, CDR2 SNEGSKA (reference sequence). CDR3 sequence: CSALSLPAGIYEQYF. The DNA for the CDR3 is TGCAGTGCTTTAAGTCTCCCCGCGGGGATATACGAGCAGTACTTC.

This clonotype was picked up many times. V usage is TRBV20-1 and J usage is TRBJ2-7; TRBD2 might be the D (7 bases). Germline V CDR1 and CDR2: DFQATT, SNEGSKA (reference sequence). This CDR3 has 14 residues. V was trimmed by 5 bases and J by 6 bases, leaving 20 bases between them. CDR3 residues: CSAYRAPRGGEQYF. CDR3 DNA sequence: TGCAGTGCTTACAGGGCCCCAAGGGGGGGCGAGCAGTACTTC.

In this sample, this clonotype turned up many times. This chain connects TRBV18 to TRBJ2-5; TRBD1 or TRBD2 may be the D gene (6 bases each). Deletions cut 3 bases from V and 3 bases from J, with 17 bases between. The length of the CDR3 is 16 residues. The germline V gene has CDR1 KGHSH and CDR2 LQKENI. The CDR3 nucleotides are TGTGCCAGCTCACCCCGGGGGCAAGCGGGCGAAGAGACCCAGTACTTC. Translated, it gives CASSPRGQAGEETQYF.

The chain carries TRBV2 and TRBJ2-7; 9 bases are shared with TRBD1. J was trimmed by 0 bases and V by 5 bases; bases with no gene match: 11. Germline V gene sequence: CDR1 SNHLY, CDR2 FYNNEI. The CDR3 covers 17 residues. CDR3 DNA: TGTGCCAGCAGTCACAGGACAGGGGCGAGAGTCTCCTACGAGCAGTACTTC. It codes for CASSHRTGARVSYEQYF.